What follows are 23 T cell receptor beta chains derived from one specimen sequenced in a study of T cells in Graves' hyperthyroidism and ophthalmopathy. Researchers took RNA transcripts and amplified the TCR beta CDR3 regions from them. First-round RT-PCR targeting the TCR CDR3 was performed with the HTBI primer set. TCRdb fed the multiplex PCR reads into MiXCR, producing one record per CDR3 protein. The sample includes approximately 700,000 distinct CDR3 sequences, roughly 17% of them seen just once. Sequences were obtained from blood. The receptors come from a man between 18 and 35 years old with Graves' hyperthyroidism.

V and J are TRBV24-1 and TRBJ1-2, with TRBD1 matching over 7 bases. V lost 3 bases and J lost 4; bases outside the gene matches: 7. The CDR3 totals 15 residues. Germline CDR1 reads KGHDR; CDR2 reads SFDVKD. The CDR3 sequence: CATSDPTGSGYGYTF. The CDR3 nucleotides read TGTGCCACCAGTGATCCGACAGGGAGCGGCTATGGCTACACCTTC.

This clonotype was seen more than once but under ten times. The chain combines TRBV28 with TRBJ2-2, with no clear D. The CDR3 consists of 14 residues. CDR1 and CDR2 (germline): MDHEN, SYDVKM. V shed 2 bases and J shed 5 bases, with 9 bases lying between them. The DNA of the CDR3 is TGTGCCAGCAGTTTACCGGGTAGGACCGGGGAGCTGTTTTTT. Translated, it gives CASSLPGRTGELFF.

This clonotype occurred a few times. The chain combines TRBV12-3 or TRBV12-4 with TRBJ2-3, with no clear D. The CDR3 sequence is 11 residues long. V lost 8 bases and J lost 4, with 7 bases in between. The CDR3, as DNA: TGTGCCAGCCTGAGCGCAGATACGCAGTATTTT. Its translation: CASLSADTQYF.

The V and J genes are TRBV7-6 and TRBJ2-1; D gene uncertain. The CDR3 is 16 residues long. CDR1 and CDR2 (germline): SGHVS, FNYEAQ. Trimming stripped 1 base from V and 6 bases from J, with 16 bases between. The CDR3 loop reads CASSLGVTTTFNEQFF. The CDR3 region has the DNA TGTGCCAGCAGCTTAGGGGTTACTACCACCTTCAATGAGCAGTTCTTC. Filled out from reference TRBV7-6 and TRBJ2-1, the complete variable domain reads GAGVSQSPRYKVTKRGQDVALRCDPISGHVSLYWYRQALGQGPEFLTYFNYEAQQDKSGLPNDRFSAERPEGSISTLTIQRTEQRDSAMYRCASSLGVTTTFNEQFFGPGTRLTVL.

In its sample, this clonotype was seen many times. Written as DNA, the CDR3 is TGTGCCAGCAGTTTAAATGATGGCACAGATACGCAGTATTTT. Translation gives CASSLNDGTDTQYF. The genes are TRBV27 and TRBJ2-3; D call uncertain. The V gene lost 2 bases and the J gene lost 1 base, with 7 bases spanning the gap. The germline V gene encodes CDR1 MNHEY and CDR2 SMNVEV (reference sequence). This CDR3 is built from 14 residues.

The CDR3 region has the DNA TGCGCCAGCAAAGTGGGAGCTAGCTCCTACGAGCAGTACTTC. Encoded protein: CASKVGASSYEQYF. The chain is built from TRBV10-2 and TRBJ2-7, with D possibly TRBD2 on 5 matching bases. The CDR3 is 14 residues long. Looked up from germline, CDR1 is WSHSY and CDR2 is SAAADI. The V and J ends lost 7 bases and 0 bases respectively, with 13 bases between them.

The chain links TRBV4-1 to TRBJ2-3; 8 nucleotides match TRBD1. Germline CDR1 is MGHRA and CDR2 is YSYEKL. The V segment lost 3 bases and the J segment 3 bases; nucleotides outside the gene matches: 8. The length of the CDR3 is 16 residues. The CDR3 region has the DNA TGCGCCAGCAGCCATGCAGGCACAGGGGGAACAGATACGCAGTATTTT. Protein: CASSHAGTGGTDTQYF.

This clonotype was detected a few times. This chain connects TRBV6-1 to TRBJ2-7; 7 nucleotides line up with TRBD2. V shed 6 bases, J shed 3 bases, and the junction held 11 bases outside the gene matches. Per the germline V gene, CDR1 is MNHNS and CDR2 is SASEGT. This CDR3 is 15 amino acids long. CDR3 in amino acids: CASRVFAGAIYEQYF. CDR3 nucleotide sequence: TGTGCCAGCAGGGTCTTCGCGGGAGCGATCTACGAGCAGTACTTC.

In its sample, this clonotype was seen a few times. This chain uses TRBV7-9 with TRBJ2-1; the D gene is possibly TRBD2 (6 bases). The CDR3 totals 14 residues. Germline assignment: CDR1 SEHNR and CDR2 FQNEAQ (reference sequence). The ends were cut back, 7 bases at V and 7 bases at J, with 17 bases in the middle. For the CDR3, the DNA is TGTGCCAGCACCCAAGCCGGGACTTATAATGAGCAGTTCTTC. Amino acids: CASTQAGTYNEQFF.

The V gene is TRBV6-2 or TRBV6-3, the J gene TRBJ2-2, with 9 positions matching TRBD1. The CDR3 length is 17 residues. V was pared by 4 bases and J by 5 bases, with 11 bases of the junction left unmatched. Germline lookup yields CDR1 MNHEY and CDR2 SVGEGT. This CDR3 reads CASSSDQTGGMTGELFF. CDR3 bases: TGTGCCAGCAGTTCCGACCAGACAGGGGGAATGACCGGGGAGCTGTTTTTT.

The CDR3 protein is CASSLDRVAASYNEQFF. The CDR3 coding sequence is TGTGCCAGCAGCTTAGATCGAGTAGCGGCTTCCTACAATGAGCAGTTCTTC. The chain joins TRBV11-2 to TRBJ2-1; TRBD2 might be the D (6 bases). The CDR3 contains 17 residues. CDR1 and CDR2 from the germline V gene are SGHAT and FQNNGV. V lost 0 bases and J 1 base, leaving 13 bases between the germline ends.

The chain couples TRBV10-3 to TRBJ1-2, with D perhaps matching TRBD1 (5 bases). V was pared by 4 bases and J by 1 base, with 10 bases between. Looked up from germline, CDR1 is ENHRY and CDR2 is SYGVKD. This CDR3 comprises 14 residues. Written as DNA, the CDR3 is TGTGCCATCAGTGGACAGAATGTTAACTATGGCTACACCTTC. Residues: CAISGQNVNYGYTF.

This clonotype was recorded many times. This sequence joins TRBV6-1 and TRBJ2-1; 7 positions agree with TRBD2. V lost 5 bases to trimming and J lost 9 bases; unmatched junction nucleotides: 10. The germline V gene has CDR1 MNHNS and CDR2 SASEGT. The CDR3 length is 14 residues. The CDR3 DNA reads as TGTGCCAGCAGTTCTTTCGGACTAGTTGGTGAGCAGTTCTTC. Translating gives CASSSFGLVGEQFF.

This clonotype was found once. The CDR3 spells CASSEDTGGNGEQYF. The DNA for the CDR3 is TGTGCCAGCAGCGAAGACACAGGGGGGAATGGGGAGCAGTACTTC. The chain joins TRBV9 to TRBJ2-7, with 8 bases identical to TRBD1. The CDR3 extends over 15 amino acids. V dropped 3 bases and J dropped 7; count of bases not matched to a gene: 12. CDR1 SGDLS and CDR2 YYNGEE come from the germline V gene.

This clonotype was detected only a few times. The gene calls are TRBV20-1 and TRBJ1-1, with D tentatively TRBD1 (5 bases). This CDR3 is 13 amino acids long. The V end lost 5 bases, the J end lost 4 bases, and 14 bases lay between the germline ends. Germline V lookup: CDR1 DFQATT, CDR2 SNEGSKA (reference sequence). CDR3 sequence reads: CSAPDTLGTEAFF. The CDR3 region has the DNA TGCAGTGCTCCGGACACCTTGGGCACTGAAGCTTTCTTT.

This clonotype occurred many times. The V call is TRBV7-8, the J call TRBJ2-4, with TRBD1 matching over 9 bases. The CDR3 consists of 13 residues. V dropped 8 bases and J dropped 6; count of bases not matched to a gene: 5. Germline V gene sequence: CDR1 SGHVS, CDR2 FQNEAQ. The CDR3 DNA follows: TGTGCCAGCGGGGGACAGGGAGGAAACATTCAGTACTTC. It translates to CASGGQGGNIQYF.

This chain's CDR3 is CASSIDVQGSQPQHF. CDR3 in DNA: TGTGCCAGCAGCATAGACGTCCAGGGAAGCCAGCCCCAGCATTTT. The chain is built from TRBV7-2 and TRBJ1-5, with D possibly matching TRBD1 (5 bases). V shed 5 bases and J shed 7 bases, with 18 bases lying between them. Germline V gene sequence: CDR1 SGHTA, CDR2 FQGNSA. CDR3 length: 15 amino acids.

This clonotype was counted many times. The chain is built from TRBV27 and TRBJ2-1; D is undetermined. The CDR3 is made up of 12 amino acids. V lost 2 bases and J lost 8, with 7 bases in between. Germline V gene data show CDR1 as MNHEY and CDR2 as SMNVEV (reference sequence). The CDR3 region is CASSLSLDEQFF. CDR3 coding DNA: TGTGCCAGCAGTTTAAGTCTAGATGAGCAGTTCTTC.

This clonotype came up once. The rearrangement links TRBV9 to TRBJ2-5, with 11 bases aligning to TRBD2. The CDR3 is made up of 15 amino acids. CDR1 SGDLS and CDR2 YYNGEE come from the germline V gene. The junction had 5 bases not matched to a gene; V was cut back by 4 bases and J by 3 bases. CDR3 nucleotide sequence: TGTGCCAGCAGCACAGGGACTAGCGGAAAAGAGACCCAGTACTTC. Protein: CASSTGTSGKETQYF. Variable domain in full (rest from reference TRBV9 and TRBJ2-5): DSGVTQTPKHLITATGQRVTLRCSPRSGDLSVYWYQQSLDQGLQFLIQYYNGEERAKGNILERFSAQQFPDLHSELNLSSLELGDSALYFCASSTGTSGKETQYFGPGTRLLVL.

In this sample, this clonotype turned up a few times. The CDR3 bases are TGTGCCACCAGCCCACTGGGAGGATACGAGCAGTACTTC. Protein: CATSPLGGYEQYF. The chain carries TRBV15 and TRBJ2-7; D possibly corresponds to TRBD2 (6 bases). The V end was cut by 5 bases, the J end by 4 bases, with 12 bases between. Germline V gives CDR1 LNHNV, CDR2 YYDKDF (reference sequence). CDR3 length equals 13 residues.

CDR3 sequence reads: CASSFSATGLNEQYF. The CDR3 DNA is TGTGCCAGCAGTTTCTCCGCGACAGGGTTAAACGAGCAGTACTTC. The J gene is TRBJ2-7, the V gene TRBV28, with TRBD1 matching over 7 bases. Germline V gene lookup returns CDR1 MDHEN and CDR2 SYDVKM. The CDR3 extends over 15 amino acids. V trimming: 3 bases; J trimming: 5 bases; junction bases outside the gene matches: 10.

As DNA, the CDR3 is TGTGCCAGCAGCACCTTTATAACTGCCTATAATTCACCCCTCCACTTT. This sequence encodes CASSTFITAYNSPLHF. The chain combines TRBV5-6 with TRBJ1-6; D remains ambiguous. V was shortened by 4 bases and J by 2 bases, with 13 bases between the two germline ends. CDR3 length: 16 residues. CDR1 and CDR2 (germline): SGHDT, YYEEEE.

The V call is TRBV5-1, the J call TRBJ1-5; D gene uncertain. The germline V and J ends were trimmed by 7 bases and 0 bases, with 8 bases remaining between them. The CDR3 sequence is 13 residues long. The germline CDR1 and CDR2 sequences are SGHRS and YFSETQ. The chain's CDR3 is CASQWGSNQPQHF. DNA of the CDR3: TGCGCCAGCCAGTGGGGTAGCAATCAGCCCCAGCATTTT.